This T cell receptor (beta chain) was captured by sequencing in a study of T-cell memory formation after mild COVID-19. Study results and limitations: Clones contracting over day 15 to 85 were CD4/CD8 balanced, with later expanders leaning CD4+. Some responding clones appeared in pre-infection memory, suggesting cross-reactive memory joined. The SARS-CoV-2 specificity of second-wave clones reaching peak at day 37 remained unverified.

Note on this clonotype: Antigen unknown.

TCRalpha and TCRbeta libraries used 5'RACE with constant-segment primers and UMIs. TCRdb itself ran the 5' RACE reads through MiXCR, one entry per CDR3 protein. The sample consists of about 400,000 distinct CDR3 sequences, around 14% of them appearing once. V lost 0 bases and J lost 5, with 13 bases in between. This CDR3 region has 14 residues. The germline V gene encodes CDR1 DFQATT and CDR2 SNEGSKA (reference sequence). This receptor was obtained from a man between 18 and 35 years old who had mild COVID-19 (a few samples of this study predate the infection). Cell type and time point are not known. V usage is TRBV20-1 and J usage is TRBJ2-5; no reliable D call. The sample taken for sequencing was PBMCs or a T cell subset sorted from them (not recorded which). CDR3 sequence: CSARDGNSLETQYF. The CDR3 DNA reads TGCAGTGCTAGAGATGGGAATAGCCTGGAGACCCAGTACTTC.